This T cell receptor (beta chain) was found in a study of OX40 agonist ivuxolimab in advanced cancers. Study context: Every patient in dose escalation had hepatocellular carcinoma, melanoma, renal cell or head and neck cancer. General study results and limits: With doses of 0.1 to 3.0 mg/kg, CD4+ and CD8+ blood T cells had undergone clonal expansion by week 6.

V gave up 0 bases and J gave up 1 base, with 11 bases separating them. The germline V gene encodes CDR1 SGHDN and CDR2 FVKESK. The CDR3 contains 16 residues. TCRdb's table, derived via immunoSEQ multiplex PCR, lists solely in-frame clones and lacks some. The sample has tens of thousands of clones, about nine tenths seen once; the top ten hold under 1.5%. About this clone itself: Its antigen is currently unknown.

The clonotype originates from an adult with an advanced solid tumor such as melanoma, head and neck, liver or kidney cancer. The sample in question was CD4+ or CD8+ T cells sorted from blood, obtained in a trial of the OX40 agonist ivuxolimab. The chain carries TRBV14 and TRBJ2-3, with D uncertain. The CDR3 coding sequence is TGTGCCAGCAGCCAAGATGGTGGGGTCGGCACAGATACGCAGTATTTT. This codes for CASSQDGGVGTDTQYF.